The 30 T cell receptor beta chains in this list originate from one sample, sequenced in a study of blood T cell repertoires in COVID-19. The assay was immunoSEQ multiplex PCR, and TCRdb's table has in-frame clones only and misses some. The table has about 120,000 clones, approximately 83% seen once. The sample comprised peripheral blood. The receptor set was obtained from an elderly woman with acute or convalescent COVID-19.

This rearrangement joins TRBV7-3 to TRBJ1-4; a possible D gene is TRBD1 (6 bases). CDR3 length equals 14 residues. Looked up from germline, CDR1 is SGHTA and CDR2 is FQGTGA. Between the trimmed V and J ends, which lost 6 bases and 10 bases, there was a span of 18 bases. In DNA form, the CDR3 reads TGTGCCAGCAGACCAGGGGCAGTCTTGGGAAAACTGTTTTTT. Encoded protein: CASRPGAVLGKLFF.

The rearrangement joins TRBV4-2 to TRBJ2-7, with 15 positions matching TRBD2. V dropped 1 base and J dropped 3; count of bases not matched to a gene: 1. Germline loops: CDR1 LGHNA, CDR2 YNFKEQ. The CDR3 runs to 16 residues. CDR3 bases: TGTGCCAGCAGCCAAGGGACTAGCGGGGGGGGCTACGAGCAGTACTTC. This sequence encodes CASSQGTSGGGYEQYF.

The gene calls are TRBV10-3 and TRBJ1-2; tentatively, D is TRBD1 (6 bases). CDR1 is ENHRY and CDR2 is SYGVKD in the germline V gene. Trimming removed 4 bases at V and 6 bases at J, with 18 bases between. The CDR3 length is 15 residues. The CDR3 reads CAISAPAAGADGYTF. The CDR3 DNA reads as TGTGCCATCAGTGCTCCCGCGGCAGGGGCCGATGGCTACACCTTC.

V is TRBV7-9 and J is TRBJ1-1; no clear D gene. The CDR3 sequence is 13 residues long. Germline V CDR1 and CDR2: SEHNR, FQNEAQ (reference sequence). V was pared by 4 bases and J by 3 bases, with 9 bases between. The CDR3 nucleotides are TGTGCCAGCAGCTCAGAACAGTACACTGAAGCTTTCTTT. Its translation: CASSSEQYTEAFF.

V gene TRBV5-5 combines with J gene TRBJ1-6; TRBD1 matches at 9 bases. Germline CDR1 and CDR2: SGHKS and YYEKEE (reference sequence). V shed 1 base and J 7 bases; nucleotides not matched to a gene: 6. The CDR3 consists of 16 residues. CDR3 nucleotides: TGTGCCAGCAGCTTGAATATTGGGACAGGGAATTCACCCCTCCACTTT. As protein: CASSLNIGTGNSPLHF.

The V gene is TRBV11-2, the J gene TRBJ2-3, with 8 bases lining up with TRBD2. Germline loops: CDR1 SGHAT, CDR2 FQNNGV. The V and J ends lost 5 bases and 2 bases, in that order; junction bases with no gene match: 12. The CDR3 loop spans 17 amino acids. The CDR3, as DNA: TGTGCCAGCAGCAGAAGCCCGGGACTAGGATTCACAGATACGCAGTATTTT. Translating gives CASSRSPGLGFTDTQYF.

The chain is built from TRBV5-1 and TRBJ1-6; no clear D gene. Looked up from germline, CDR1 is SGHRS and CDR2 is YFSETQ. This CDR3 region has 15 residues. With 0 bases removed from V and 7 bases from J, the gap between germline ends came to 11 bases. In DNA form, the CDR3 reads TGCGCCAGCAGCTTGGGTGGTATGGAGAATTCACCCCTCCACTTT. This codes for CASSLGGMENSPLHF.

The chain joins TRBV3-1 (or the pseudogene TRBV3-2) to TRBJ1-1; 7 bases are a match to TRBD1. The CDR3 length is 16 residues. Trimming at V came to 2 bases and at J to 0 bases, leaving 6 bases not matched to a gene. Germline V lookup: CDR1 LGHDT, CDR2 YNNKEL (reference sequence). The CDR3 region is CASSQRTGKLNTEAFF. The CDR3, as DNA: TGTGCCAGCAGCCAAAGGACAGGAAAATTGAACACTGAAGCTTTCTTT.

The chain combines TRBV19 with TRBJ2-3, with a tentative D call TRBD2 (6 bases). With 4 bases removed from V and 2 bases from J, the gap between germline ends came to 16 bases. In germline, CDR1 is LNHDA, CDR2 SQIVND (reference sequence). This CDR3 contains 16 residues. The CDR3 DNA sequence: TGTGCCAGTAGTAATCAACGCGGGGAGACCACAGATACGCAGTATTTT. This gives the protein CASSNQRGETTDTQYF.

This chain joins TRBV5-1 and TRBJ1-6; D not resolved. The ends were cut back, 3 bases at V and 8 bases at J, with 12 bases in the middle. CDR1 is SGHRS, CDR2 YFSETQ, per germline. The CDR3 extends over 14 amino acids. The CDR3 DNA reads as TGCGCCAGCAGCTCGGGTATTGAGGATTCACCCCTCCACTTT. It translates to CASSSGIEDSPLHF. The whole variable domain, filled in from reference TRBV5-1 and TRBJ1-6, reads KAGVTQTPRYLIKTRGQQVTLSCSPISGHRSVSWYQQTPGQGLQFLFEYFSETQRNKGNFPGRFSGRQFSNSRSEMNVSTLELGDSALYLCASSSGIEDSPLHFGNGTRLTVT.

J is TRBJ1-1 and V is TRBV14, with a tentative D call TRBD1 (6 bases). The CDR3 extends over 17 amino acids. With 5 bases removed from V and 1 base from J, the gap between germline ends came to 20 bases. In germline, CDR1 is SGHDN, CDR2 FVKESK. For the CDR3, the DNA is TGTGCCAGCAGCGCGGCCGGGACACTAAGGACGAACACTGAAGCTTTCTTT. Translated: CASSAAGTLRTNTEAFF.

The rearrangement uses TRBV15 and TRBJ1-3; TRBD1 might be the D (6 bases). Germline lookup yields CDR1 LNHNV and CDR2 YYDKDF (reference sequence). V was clipped by 4 bases and J by 2 bases, with 6 bases between them. The CDR3 contains 13 residues. This chain's CDR3 is CATSNRAGNTIYF. In DNA form, the CDR3 reads TGTGCCACCAGCAACAGGGCTGGAAACACCATATATTTT.

The CDR3 here is CASSQDYGTRGARWPQHF. Here the CDR3 DNA reads TGTGCCAGCAGCCAAGATTATGGGACTAGGGGGGCGAGGTGGCCCCAGCATTTT. The rearrangement joins TRBV4-2 to TRBJ1-5, with D possibly TRBD1 on 6 matching bases. Between the trimmed V and J ends, which lost 0 bases and 9 bases, there was a span of 24 bases. CDR3 length equals 18 residues. The germline gives CDR1 LGHNA, CDR2 YNFKEQ.

The gene calls are TRBV5-1 and TRBJ1-6; D gene unclear. The germline V gene has CDR1 SGHRS and CDR2 YFSETQ. The CDR3 runs 15 residues. With 0 bases removed from V and 6 bases from J, the gap between germline ends came to 10 bases. The CDR3 protein is CASSLDRGINSPLHF. The CDR3, as DNA: TGCGCCAGCAGCTTGGACCGGGGAATTAATTCACCCCTCCACTTT. The full variable domain, its missing parts supplied by reference TRBV5-1 and TRBJ1-6, is KAGVTQTPRYLIKTRGQQVTLSCSPISGHRSVSWYQQTPGQGLQFLFEYFSETQRNKGNFPGRFSGRQFSNSRSEMNVSTLELGDSALYLCASSLDRGINSPLHFGNGTRLTVT.

The V call is TRBV15, the J call TRBJ2-5, with D possibly TRBD1 on 5 matching bases. Germline-derived CDR1 and CDR2 are LNHNV and YYDKDF (reference sequence). The CDR3 loop spans 14 amino acids. V lost 1 base and J 5 bases, leaving 11 bases between the germline ends. The CDR3 loop reads CATSRGGRVETQYF. The CDR3 region has the DNA TGTGCCACCAGCAGAGGGGGCCGCGTGGAGACCCAGTACTTC.

This clone was detected once. The chain joins TRBV28 to TRBJ1-2; TRBD1 matches at 9 bases. V lost 8 bases and J lost 1; bases outside the gene matches: 11. The germline gives CDR1 MDHEN, CDR2 SYDVKM. The CDR3 contains 16 residues. The CDR3 sequence: CASLPWGTGRNYGYTF. Written as DNA, the CDR3 is TGTGCCAGCCTCCCCTGGGGGACAGGGCGTAACTATGGCTACACCTTC.

V usage is TRBV5-1 and J usage is TRBJ1-3; 9 bases agree with TRBD1. The J segment lost 1 base and the V segment lost 0 bases, leaving 5 bases of the junction unmatched. This CDR3 comprises 17 residues. Per germline, CDR1 SGHRS and CDR2 YFSETQ. The CDR3 reads CASSLAVGTGSGNTIYF. CDR3 sequence (DNA): TGCGCCAGCAGCTTGGCCGTTGGGACAGGGTCTGGAAACACCATATATTTT.

The chain is built from TRBV7-9 and TRBJ1-1; 7 bases line up with TRBD1. Losses at the gene ends were 3 bases for V and 1 base for J; bases not matched to a gene: 8. The germline CDR1 and CDR2 sequences are SEHNR and FQNEAQ (reference sequence). This CDR3 is built from 16 residues. The CDR3 DNA sequence: TGTGCCAGCAGCTTTTACAGGGGAGGCGCGAACACTGAAGCTTTCTTT. Translated: CASSFYRGGANTEAFF.

This chain uses TRBV29-1 with TRBJ1-1, with D perhaps TRBD1 (5 bases). The V end was cut by 6 bases, the J end by 4 bases, with 15 bases between. This CDR3 has 13 residues. Germline-derived CDR1 and CDR2 are SQVTM and ANQGSEA. The CDR3 bases are TGCAGCGTCCCGACAGCCTCGAGCACTGAAGCTTTCTTT. It specifies CSVPTASSTEAFF. The full variable domain, in which reference TRBV29-1 and TRBJ1-1 provide the parts outside the CDR3, is SAVISQKPSRDICQRGTSLTIQCQVDSQVTMMFWYRQQPGQSLTLIATANQGSEATYESGFVIDKFPISRPNLTFSTLTVSNMSPEDSSIYLCSVPTASSTEAFFGQGTRLTVV.

This clone appeared a single time. This chain connects TRBV3-1 (or the pseudogene TRBV3-2) to TRBJ1-2; D is uncertain. Deletions cut 1 base from V and 8 bases from J, with 14 bases between. The CDR3 length is 14 residues. Germline V gives CDR1 LGHDT, CDR2 YNNKEL (reference sequence). The CDR3 DNA follows: TGTGCCAGCAGCCAAGGTCCTCTCCTTTCCGGCTACACCTTC. Encoded protein: CASSQGPLLSGYTF.

This chain joins TRBV14 and TRBJ1-4, with D possibly TRBD1 on 5 matching bases. This CDR3 has 15 residues. Trimming removed 4 bases from V and 8 bases from J, with 17 bases in between. Germline CDR1 reads SGHDN; CDR2 reads FVKESK. The chain's CDR3 is CASSLIGGRREKLFF. CDR3 nucleotides: TGTGCCAGCAGCCTTATCGGGGGTAGAAGGGAAAAACTGTTTTTT.

The chain links TRBV5-4 to TRBJ1-4; 10 bases match TRBD1. After removal of 3 bases from V and 7 bases from J, the junction contained 9 bases not matched to a gene. The CDR3 totals 16 residues. The germline V gene has CDR1 SGHNT and CDR2 YYREEE (reference sequence). The CDR3 DNA reads TGTGCCAGCAGCTCCTGGGACAGGGGTCTTTCTGAAAAACTGTTTTTT. Translating gives CASSSWDRGLSEKLFF.

This chain's CDR3 is CASSPRGGDTDTQYF. CDR3 in DNA: TGTGCCAGCAGCCCTCGCGGGGGGGACACAGATACGCAGTATTTT. The rearrangement links TRBV7-2 to TRBJ2-3; 9 positions agree with TRBD2. Trimming took 5 bases from V and 2 from J; bases not matched to a gene: 5. This CDR3 has 15 residues. Germline CDR1 reads SGHTA; CDR2 reads FQGNSA. The variable domain in full, completed from reference TRBV7-2 and TRBJ2-3, reads GAGVSQSPSNKVTEKGKDVELRCDPISGHTALYWYRQSLGQGLEFLIYFQGNSAPDKSGLPSDRFSAERTGGSVSTLTIQRTQQEDSAVYLCASSPRGGDTDTQYFGPGTRLTVL.

V and J are TRBV6-5 and TRBJ2-7; possible D gene TRBD1, 6 bases. This CDR3 comprises 13 residues. Germline CDR1 and CDR2: MNHEY and SVGAGI. The V end lost 8 bases, the J end lost 3 bases, and 14 bases lay between the germline ends. The CDR3: CASGRQGNYEQYF. The CDR3 DNA sequence: TGTGCCAGCGGGCGGCAGGGGAACTACGAGCAGTACTTC.

The CDR3 DNA sequence: TGTGCCAGCAGCTCCTTGCCCGGGACAGGGGGTGGCTACACCTTC. Its translation is CASSSLPGTGGGYTF. The chain joins TRBV11-2 to TRBJ1-2, with TRBD1 matching over 11 bases. Germline V CDR1 and CDR2: SGHAT, FQNNGV. CDR3 length: 15 residues. J was trimmed by 7 bases and V by 4 bases; bases with no gene match: 8.

V and J are TRBV11-2 and TRBJ1-6; weak D call: TRBD1 (6 bases). V dropped 5 bases and J dropped 7 bases, with 21 bases sitting between them. Germline CDR1 and CDR2: SGHAT and FQNNGV. The CDR3 loop spans 17 amino acids. The CDR3 reads CASSERGTGWINSPLHF. The CDR3 DNA is TGTGCCAGCAGCGAAAGGGGGACGGGCTGGATAAATTCACCCCTCCACTTT.

The J gene is TRBJ1-1, the V gene TRBV4-1, with 7 bases fitting TRBD1. V shed 3 bases and J 9 bases; nucleotides not matched to a gene: 10. Germline-derived CDR1 and CDR2 are MGHRA and YSYEKL. This CDR3 region has 14 residues. The CDR3 reads CASSHLQGPIKAFF. Written as DNA, the CDR3 is TGCGCCAGCAGCCACTTACAGGGGCCAATAAAAGCTTTCTTT.

This clone was counted only a few times. The CDR3 DNA is TGTGCCAGCAGCCAAGGGGAATACAGGGGCGCTAACTATGGCTACACCTTC. It codes for CASSQGEYRGANYGYTF. The chain joins TRBV4-2 to TRBJ1-2; 7 bases are a match to TRBD1. This CDR3 region has 17 residues. V lost 1 base, J lost 0 bases, and 8 bases stayed unmatched. CDR1 is LGHNA and CDR2 is YNFKEQ in the germline V gene.

The J gene is TRBJ1-6, the V gene TRBV5-1; weak D call: TRBD1 (6 bases). V was trimmed by 0 bases and J by 6 bases, leaving 10 bases between them. The CDR3 is made up of 15 amino acids. Germline CDR1 SGHRS, CDR2 YFSETQ. The CDR3 reads CASSLGTASNSPLHF. The CDR3 DNA follows: TGCGCCAGCAGCTTGGGGACAGCAAGTAATTCACCCCTCCACTTT. Variable domain in full (rest from reference TRBV5-1 and TRBJ1-6): KAGVTQTPRYLIKTRGQQVTLSCSPISGHRSVSWYQQTPGQGLQFLFEYFSETQRNKGNFPGRFSGRQFSNSRSEMNVSTLELGDSALYLCASSLGTASNSPLHFGNGTRLTVT.

This clone was counted ten times or more. This chain uses TRBV15 with TRBJ2-7; possible D gene TRBD1, 6 bases. There are 14 residues in the CDR3. The germline V gene encodes CDR1 LNHNV and CDR2 YYDKDF (reference sequence). V lost 0 bases to trimming and J lost 2 bases, with 8 bases between them. The CDR3 coding sequence is TGTGCCACCAGCAGAGATTACAGGGCCTACGAGCAGTACTTC. Encoded protein: CATSRDYRAYEQYF.